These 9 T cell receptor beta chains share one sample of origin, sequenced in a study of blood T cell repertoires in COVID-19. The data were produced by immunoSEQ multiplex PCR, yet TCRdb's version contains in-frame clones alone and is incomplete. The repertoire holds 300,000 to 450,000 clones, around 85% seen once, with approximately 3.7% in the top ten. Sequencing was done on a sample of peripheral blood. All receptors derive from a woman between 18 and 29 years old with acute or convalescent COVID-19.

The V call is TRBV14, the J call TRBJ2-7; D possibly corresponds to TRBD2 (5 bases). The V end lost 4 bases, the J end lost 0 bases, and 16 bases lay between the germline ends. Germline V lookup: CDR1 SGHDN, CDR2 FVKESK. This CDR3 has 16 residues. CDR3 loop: CASSPLWRVASYEQYF. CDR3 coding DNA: TGTGCCAGCAGCCCGTTGTGGCGGGTCGCCTCCTACGAGCAGTACTTC.

The CDR3 region has the DNA TGCAGCGTTGGACAGGTAAATTTGAACACTGAAGCTTTCTTT. As protein: CSVGQVNLNTEAFF. This chain joins TRBV29-1 and TRBJ1-1, with a weak D call TRBD1 (6 bases). The CDR3 consists of 14 residues. Trimming took off 4 bases at V and 0 bases at J, with 12 bases between the two ends. The germline V gene has CDR1 SQVTM and CDR2 ANQGSEA. The whole variable domain, filled in from reference TRBV29-1 and TRBJ1-1, reads SAVISQKPSRDICQRGTSLTIQCQVDSQVTMMFWYRQQPGQSLTLIATANQGSEATYESGFVIDKFPISRPNLTFSTLTVSNMSPEDSSIYLCSVGQVNLNTEAFFGQGTRLTVV.

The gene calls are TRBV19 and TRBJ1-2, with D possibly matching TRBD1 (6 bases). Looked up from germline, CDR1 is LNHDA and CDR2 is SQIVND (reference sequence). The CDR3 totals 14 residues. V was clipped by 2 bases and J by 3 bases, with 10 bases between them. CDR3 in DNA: TGTGCCAGTAGTATATCGGCAGGGGACTATGGCTACACCTTC. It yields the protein CASSISAGDYGYTF.

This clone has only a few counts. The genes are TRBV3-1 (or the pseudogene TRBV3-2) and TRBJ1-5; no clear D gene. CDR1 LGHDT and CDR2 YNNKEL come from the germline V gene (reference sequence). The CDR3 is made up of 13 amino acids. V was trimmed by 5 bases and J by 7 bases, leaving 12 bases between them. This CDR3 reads CASSSTPSQPQHF. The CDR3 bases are TGTGCCAGCAGCTCTACTCCGTCCCAGCCCCAGCATTTT.

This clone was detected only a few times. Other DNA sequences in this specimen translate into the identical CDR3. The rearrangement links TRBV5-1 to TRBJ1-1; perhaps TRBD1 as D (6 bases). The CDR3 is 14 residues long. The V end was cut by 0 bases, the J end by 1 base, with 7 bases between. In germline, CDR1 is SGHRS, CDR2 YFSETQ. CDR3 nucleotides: TGCGCCAGCAGCTTGGAGGGACAGAACACTGAAGCTTTCTTT. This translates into CASSLEGQNTEAFF.

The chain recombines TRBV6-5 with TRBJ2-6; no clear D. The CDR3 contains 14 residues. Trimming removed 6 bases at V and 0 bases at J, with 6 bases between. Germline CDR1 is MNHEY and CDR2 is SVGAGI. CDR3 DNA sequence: TGTGCCAGCAGCCCAAACTCTGGGGCCAACGTCCTGACTTTC. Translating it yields CASSPNSGANVLTF.

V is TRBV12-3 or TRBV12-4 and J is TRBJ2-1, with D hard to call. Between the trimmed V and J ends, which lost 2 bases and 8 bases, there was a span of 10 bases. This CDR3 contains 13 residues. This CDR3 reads CASSLKSVHEQFF. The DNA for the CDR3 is TGTGCCAGCAGTTTAAAGAGCGTCCATGAGCAGTTCTTC.

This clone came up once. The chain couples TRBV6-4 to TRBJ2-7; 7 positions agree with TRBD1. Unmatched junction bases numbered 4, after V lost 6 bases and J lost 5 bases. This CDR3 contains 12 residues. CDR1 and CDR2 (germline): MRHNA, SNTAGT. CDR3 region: CASREDRDEQYF. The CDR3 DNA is TGTGCCAGCAGGGAAGACAGGGACGAGCAGTACTTC.

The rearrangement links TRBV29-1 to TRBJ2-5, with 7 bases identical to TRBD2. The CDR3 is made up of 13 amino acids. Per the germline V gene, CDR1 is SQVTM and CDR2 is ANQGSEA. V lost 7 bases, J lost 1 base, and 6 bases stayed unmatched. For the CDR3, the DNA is TGCAGCGCCAAAGCGGGGACCCAAGAGACCCAGTACTTC. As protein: CSAKAGTQETQYF.